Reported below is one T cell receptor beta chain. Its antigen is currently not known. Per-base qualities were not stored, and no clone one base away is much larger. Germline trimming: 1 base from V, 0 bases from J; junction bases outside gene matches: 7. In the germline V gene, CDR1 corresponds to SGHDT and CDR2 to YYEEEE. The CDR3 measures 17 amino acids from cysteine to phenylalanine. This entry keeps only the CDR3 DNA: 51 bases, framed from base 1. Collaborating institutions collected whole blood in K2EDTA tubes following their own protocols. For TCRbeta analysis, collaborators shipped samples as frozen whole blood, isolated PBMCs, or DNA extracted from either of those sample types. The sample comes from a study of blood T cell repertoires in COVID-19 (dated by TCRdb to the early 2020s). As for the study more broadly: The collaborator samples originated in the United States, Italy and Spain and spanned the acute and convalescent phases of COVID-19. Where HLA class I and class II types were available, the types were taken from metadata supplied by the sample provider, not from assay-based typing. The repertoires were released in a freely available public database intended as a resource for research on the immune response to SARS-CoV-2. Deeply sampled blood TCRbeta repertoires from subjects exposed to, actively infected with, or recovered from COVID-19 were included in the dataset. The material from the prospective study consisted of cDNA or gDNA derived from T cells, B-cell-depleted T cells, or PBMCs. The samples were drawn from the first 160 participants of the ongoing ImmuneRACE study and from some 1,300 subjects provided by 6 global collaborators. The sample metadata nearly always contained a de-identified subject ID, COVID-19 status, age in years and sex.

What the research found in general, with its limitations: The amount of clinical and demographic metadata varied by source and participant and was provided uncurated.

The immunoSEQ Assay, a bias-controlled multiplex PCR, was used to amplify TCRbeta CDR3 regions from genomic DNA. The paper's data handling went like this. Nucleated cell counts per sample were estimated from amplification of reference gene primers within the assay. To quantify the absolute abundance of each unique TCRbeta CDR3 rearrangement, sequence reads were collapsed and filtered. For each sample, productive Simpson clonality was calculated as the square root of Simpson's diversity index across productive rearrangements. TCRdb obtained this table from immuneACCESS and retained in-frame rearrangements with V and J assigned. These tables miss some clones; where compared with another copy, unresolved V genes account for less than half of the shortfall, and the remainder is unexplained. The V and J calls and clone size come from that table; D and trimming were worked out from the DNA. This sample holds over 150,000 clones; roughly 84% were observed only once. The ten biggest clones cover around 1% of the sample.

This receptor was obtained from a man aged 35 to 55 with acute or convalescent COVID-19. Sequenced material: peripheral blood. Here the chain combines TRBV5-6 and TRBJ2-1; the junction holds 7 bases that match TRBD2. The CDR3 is CASSLTLAVSSYNEQFF. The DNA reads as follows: TGTGCCAGCAGCTTGACCCTAGCGGTGAGCTCCTACAATGAGCAGTTCTTC.